This T cell receptor beta chain was captured by sequencing in a study of T-cell memory formation after mild COVID-19 (dated by TCRdb to the early 2020s). About the investigation overall: TCR sequence clusters from the two donors were largely donor specific. In a couple of donors, T-cell clones that expanded and contracted after mild COVID-19 were followed by sequencing TCRalpha and TCRbeta repertoires longitudinally. The cohort was made up of two young adult volunteers, one female and one male, who were previously healthy.

Study-wide conclusions, independent of this receptor: Contracting CD4+ clones were found mainly in CM and EM memory subsets, while CD8+ clones were enriched in EMRA. Some responding clones were detected in pre-infection memory, suggesting pre-existing cross-reactive memory T cells joined the SARS-CoV-2 response. Balanced CD4/CD8 phenotypes were observed for clones contracting from day 15 to 85, whereas a bias towards CD4+ was observed for a second wave of clones expanding from day 15 to 37. The study covered only a couple of mild cases, and larger cohorts including severe cases with pre-infection samples were considered necessary. Whether the second-wave clones peaking on day 37 were SARS-CoV-2 specific was not confirmed.

Sequencing instrument: Illumina NovaSeq 6000. Using 5'RACE with constant-segment primers, TCRalpha and TCRbeta cDNA libraries were constructed, with sample barcodes and unique molecular identifiers added in the process. RNA was extracted from every sample with Trizol reagent. The libraries were amplified in two PCR steps, and the second step added a second sample barcode and Illumina TruSeq adapters. Libraries were sequenced on an Illumina NovaSeq with 2 x 150 bp paired-end reads. Regarding the original processing steps: With migec v1.2.7, reads were demultiplexed and then collapsed into UMI-guided consensus sequences. Using mixcr v2.1.11, the UMI consensuses were aligned to TRA and TRB V and J templates and assembled into clonotypes. Clonotypes were classified as expanded or contracted when called significant by both edgeR and NoisET, with noise models trained on biological replicates. For edgeR calls, a false discovery rate-adjusted p below 0.01 and a log2 fold-change threshold of 1 were applied. As an exploratory analysis of dynamics, PCA with hierarchical clustering was applied to max-normalized trajectories of the 1000 most abundant clonotypes. Separately sequenced CD4+ and CD8+ repertoires were used to assign a CD4 or CD8 phenotype to each responding clone. Through fastp at Q25 and MiXCR, TCRdb rebuilt clones from the public reads, retaining in-frame beta chains. Every CDR3 protein is listed once, alongside the most common genes and DNA of its rows. The V and J calls shown here were made by TCRdb, not taken from the authors' results. The sample profile shows 350,000 to 400,000 distinct CDR3 sequences; 14% of them were found once. The leading ten clones occupy about 22% of the sample.

This clonotype has a count of ten or more. There is no known antigen for this receptor. Within one base of it there is no much larger clone, and no base qualities were kept. Ficoll-Paque density gradient centrifugation was the method used to isolate PBMCs. The germline V end is reduced by 0 bases and the J end by 6 bases; junction bases left unmatched: 1. In the germline V gene, CDR1 corresponds to SGHRS and CDR2 to YFSETQ. CDR3 length: 14 amino acids, cysteine to phenylalanine. The entry retains the CDR3 DNA only, 42 bases that are in frame from base 1. This sequence was found in a man between 18 and 29 years old who had mild COVID-19 (a few samples of this study predate the infection). The sample titles of this study are shuffled in the database, so cell type and time point are left out; the donor was told from shared clones. The specimen sequenced was PBMCs or a T cell subset sorted from them (not recorded which). The V and J genes are TRBV5-1 and TRBJ1-5, and 9 bases in between align with TRBD1. The nucleotides are TGCGCCAGCAGCTTGGAGGGACAGGGTCAGCCCCAGCATTTT. Translation gives CASSLEGQGQPQHF.